The entry that follows covers one T cell receptor beta chain sequence. What it recognizes is unknown. The sample is drawn from a study of T cell responses to AZD1222 COVID-19 vaccine. Points from the study as a whole: Spike-wide coverage was observed for vaccine-associated CD4 TCRs, with dominant responses at 160-218 and 743-854.

The V end lost 4 bases, the J end lost 0 bases, and 10 bases lay between the germline ends. The CDR3 length is 14 residues. CDR1 is SGHRS, CDR2 YFSETQ, per germline. Repertoires were generated with immunoSEQ multiplex PCR, while TCRdb's copy carries only in-frame clones and drops some. The table records under 120,000 clones, 92% of them present only once. The material sequenced was peripheral blood, taken on day 0 of AZD1222 vaccination. This chain connects TRBV5-1 to TRBJ2-5, with a weak D call TRBD1 (6 bases). This clonotype was obtained from an adult in good health. Here the CDR3 DNA reads TGCGCCAGCAGCGTGGGACACCACCAAGAGACCCAGTACTTC. It translates to CASSVGHHQETQYF.